This T cell receptor (beta chain) is drawn from a study of blood T cell dynamics during melanoma immunotherapy. Profiling relied on immunoSEQ multiplex PCR, and the TCRdb table lists in-frame clones only, not all of them. The sample shows thousands of clones, 70% to 90% of them seen only once. The sample's time point: week 3, after first cycle of checkpoint inhibitor. This TCR came from a human donor with melanoma. Specimen: blood, collected from a patient treated with checkpoint blockade.

CDR3 coding DNA: TGCAGCGTAGCGGACTTCGTGAGCTCCTACGAGCAGTACTTC. Translation: CSVADFVSSYEQYF. J is TRBJ2-7 and V is TRBV29-1, with D perhaps matching TRBD2 (5 bases). This CDR3 region has 14 residues. Trimming left V 6 bases short and J 0 bases short, with 15 bases between. Germline CDR1 SQVTM, CDR2 ANQGSEA.